Below, 14 T cell receptor beta chains from the same sample are listed, as sequenced in a study of shared clonotypes between healthy human individuals (dated by TCRdb to 2020 to 2021). Receptor amplification or capture employed the immunoSEQ multiplex PCR assay. Entries here come from immuneACCESS through TCRdb and include only in-frame sequences with V and J called. Some clones fail to appear in such tables; in the studies checked, an unresolved V gene covers under half of the shortfall, and the cause of the remainder is unknown. Present in this sample are around 1.1 million clones, roughly 80% of which were seen just once. The ten biggest clones cover 0.89% of the sample. Sequenced: memory CD4+ T cells from PBMCs. The cell subset or site label on this specimen signifies: CD45RA-negative fraction. These receptors all stem from a man aged 18 to 29 in good health. Some clones in this sample may be carry-over from other donors' samples.

This clone was seen only once. The V call is TRBV28, the J call TRBJ2-3; D uncertain. Trimming took 5 bases from V and 0 from J, leaving 12 bases between them. CDR3 length equals 15 residues. In germline, CDR1 is MDHEN, CDR2 SYDVKM. The CDR3 DNA reads as TGTGCCAGCAGTGAGGTTCGACCAAGCACAGATACGCAGTATTTT. This gives the protein CASSEVRPSTDTQYF.

This rearrangement joins TRBV19 to TRBJ1-2; a possible D gene is TRBD1 (6 bases). The CDR3 totals 13 residues. Germline CDR1 is LNHDA and CDR2 is SQIVND (reference sequence). Between the trimmed V and J ends, which lost 6 bases and 4 bases, there was a span of 12 bases. The CDR3 nucleotides are TGTGCCAGTAGCGCGGGACAACTCTATGGCTACACCTTC. It translates to CASSAGQLYGYTF.

Only one count was recorded for this clone. This chain connects TRBV7-9 to TRBJ1-2, with D perhaps TRBD1 (5 bases). The V gene's germline CDR1 is SEHNR and CDR2 FQNEAQ (reference sequence). With 1 base removed from V and 6 bases from J, the gap between germline ends came to 9 bases. The CDR3 length is 13 residues. The CDR3 sequence: CASSLDRIHGYTF. The CDR3 DNA sequence: TGTGCCAGCAGCTTAGACAGGATTCATGGCTACACCTTC.

The chain carries TRBV28 and TRBJ2-7; tentatively, D is TRBD1 (5 bases). Germline assignment: CDR1 MDHEN and CDR2 SYDVKM. V gave up 2 bases and J gave up 3 bases, with 20 bases separating them. The CDR3 consists of 17 residues. The CDR3, as DNA: TGTGCCAGCAGTTTAATCAGGGCTGGTTTCCCCTTCTACGAGCAGTACTTC. Protein: CASSLIRAGFPFYEQYF.

This clone has only one observation. This chain links TRBV11-2 with TRBJ2-5; unclear D gene. The V end lost 2 bases, the J end lost 1 base, and 8 bases lay between the germline ends. Looked up from germline, CDR1 is SGHAT and CDR2 is FQNNGV. The CDR3 is 14 amino acids. In DNA, the CDR3 is TGTGCCAGCAGCTTATCCGGGTCCCAAGAGACCCAGTACTTC. It yields the protein CASSLSGSQETQYF. The full variable domain, its missing parts supplied by reference TRBV11-2 and TRBJ2-5, is EAGVAQSPRYKIIEKRQSVAFWCNPISGHATLYWYQQILGQGPKLLIQFQNNGVVDDSQLPKDRFSAERLKGVDSTLKIQPAKLEDSAVYLCASSLSGSQETQYFGPGTRLLVL.

The chain uses TRBV19 and TRBJ2-1, with D possibly called TRBD1 or TRBD2 (5 bases each). The CDR3 spans 15 residues. Deletions cut 3 bases from V and 1 base from J, with 10 bases between. Germline lookup yields CDR1 LNHDA and CDR2 SQIVND (reference sequence). Here the CDR3 DNA reads TGTGCCAGTAGTATGGGACGAGAGTCCTACAATGAGCAGTTCTTC. This codes for CASSMGRESYNEQFF.

This clone was seen more than once but under ten times. The chain is built from TRBV30 and TRBJ2-3; TRBD2 agrees at 7 bases. Germline CDR1 and CDR2: GTSNPN and SVGIG (reference sequence). The CDR3 length is 14 residues. The J segment lost 5 bases and the V segment lost 4 bases, leaving 9 bases of the junction unmatched. The CDR3 spells CAWKRAGVRDTQYF. CDR3 nucleotide sequence: TGTGCCTGGAAAAGGGCGGGAGTTAGAGATACGCAGTATTTT.

This chain uses TRBV6-1 with TRBJ2-3; 7 nucleotides align to TRBD2. This CDR3 is built from 15 residues. The ends lost 2 bases at V and 3 bases at J; junction bases unmatched: 5. Germline V lookup: CDR1 MNHNS, CDR2 SASEGT. For the CDR3, the DNA is TGTGCCAGCAGTGAATCCAGGGAGGGAACAGATACGCAGTATTTT. Translated: CASSESREGTDTQYF.

This rearrangement joins TRBV11-2 to TRBJ1-3, with no clear D. The CDR3 loop spans 15 amino acids. V lost 2 bases, J lost 2 bases, and 10 bases lay in between. CDR1 and CDR2 from the germline V gene are SGHAT and FQNNGV. CDR3 DNA: TGTGCCAGCAGCTTACTGCAGTACCCTGGAAACACCATATATTTT. Translating it yields CASSLLQYPGNTIYF.

The chain links TRBV2 to TRBJ1-3; 10 bases match TRBD1. Per germline, CDR1 SNHLY and CDR2 FYNNEI. The trim removed 6 bases at V and 0 bases at J, leaving 2 bases unmatched. This CDR3 comprises 15 residues. The CDR3 loop reads CASSGQGDSGNTIYF. CDR3 in DNA: TGTGCCAGCAGCGGACAGGGGGACTCTGGAAACACCATATATTTT.

CDR3 sequence (DNA): TGCGCCAGCAGCTTGGGGACGGGGATGATGAACACTGAAGCTTTCTTT. Its protein product is CASSLGTGMMNTEAFF. The rearrangement joins TRBV5-1 to TRBJ1-1; D is unclear. V lost 0 bases and J lost 0, with 12 bases in between. The CDR3 runs to 16 residues. Germline V CDR1 and CDR2: SGHRS, YFSETQ.

CDR3 bases: TGTGCCAGCAGCCGGACACAGGGCTCCTACAATGAGCAGTTCTTC. This gives the protein CASSRTQGSYNEQFF. This chain links TRBV7-3 with TRBJ2-1; D may be TRBD1 (6 bases). This CDR3 contains 15 residues. V was pared by 5 bases and J by 0 bases, with 11 bases between. In germline, CDR1 is SGHTA, CDR2 FQGTGA.

CDR3 loop: CASSLWGQGISEQYF. In DNA form, the CDR3 reads TGTGCCAGCAGTTTATGGGGACAGGGAATCTCCGAGCAGTACTTC. The chain has TRBV28 and TRBJ2-7, with 9 bases lining up with TRBD1. Per germline, CDR1 MDHEN and CDR2 SYDVKM. V lost 0 bases and J lost 6; bases outside the gene matches: 6. CDR3 length equals 15 residues.

This clone was counted once. V gene TRBV6-1 combines with J gene TRBJ2-2; D uncertain. This CDR3 is 12 amino acids long. CDR1 and CDR2 from the germline V gene are MNHNS and SASEGT. V lost 4 bases to trimming and J lost 7 bases, with 7 bases between them. Here the CDR3 DNA reads TGTGCCAGCAGTGTTGAAATCGGGGAGCTGTTTTTT. As protein: CASSVEIGELFF.